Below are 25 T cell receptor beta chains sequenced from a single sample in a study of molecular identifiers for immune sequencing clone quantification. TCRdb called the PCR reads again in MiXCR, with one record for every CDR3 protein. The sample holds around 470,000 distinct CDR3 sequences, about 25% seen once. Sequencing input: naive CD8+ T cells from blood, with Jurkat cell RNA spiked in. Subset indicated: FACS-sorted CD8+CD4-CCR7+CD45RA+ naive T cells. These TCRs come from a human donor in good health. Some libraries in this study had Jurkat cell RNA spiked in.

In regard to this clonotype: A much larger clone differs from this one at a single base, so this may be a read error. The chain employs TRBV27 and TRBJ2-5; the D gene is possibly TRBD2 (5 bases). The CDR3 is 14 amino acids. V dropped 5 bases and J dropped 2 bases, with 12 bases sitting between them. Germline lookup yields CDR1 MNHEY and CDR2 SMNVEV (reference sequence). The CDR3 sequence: CASSPGLRQETQYF. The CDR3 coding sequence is TGTGCCAGCAGTCCCGGACTCAGACAAGAGACCCAGTACTTC.

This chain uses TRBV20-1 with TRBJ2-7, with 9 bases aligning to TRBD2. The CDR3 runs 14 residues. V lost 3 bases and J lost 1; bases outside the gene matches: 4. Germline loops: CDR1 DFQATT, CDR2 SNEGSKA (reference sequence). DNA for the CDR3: TGCAGTGCTAGGGAAGCGGGGGGTTCCTACGAGCAGTACTTC. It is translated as CSAREAGGSYEQYF.

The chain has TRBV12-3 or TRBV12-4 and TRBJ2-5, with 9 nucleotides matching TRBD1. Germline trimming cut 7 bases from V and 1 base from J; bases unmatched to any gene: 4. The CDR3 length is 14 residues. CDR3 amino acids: CASNRQGGQETQYF. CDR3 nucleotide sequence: TGTGCCAGCAACCGACAGGGGGGCCAAGAGACCCAGTACTTC.

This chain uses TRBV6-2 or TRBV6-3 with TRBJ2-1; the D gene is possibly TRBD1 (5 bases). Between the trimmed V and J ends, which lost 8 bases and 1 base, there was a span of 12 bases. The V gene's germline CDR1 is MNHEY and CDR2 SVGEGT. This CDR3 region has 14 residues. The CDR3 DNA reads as TGTGCCAGCCTACAGGACCTGTCCTACAATGAGCAGTTCTTC. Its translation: CASLQDLSYNEQFF.

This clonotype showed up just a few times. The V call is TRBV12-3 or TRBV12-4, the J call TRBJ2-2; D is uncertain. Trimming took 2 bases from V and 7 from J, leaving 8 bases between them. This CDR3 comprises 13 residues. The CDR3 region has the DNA TGTGCCAGCAGTTTATATTTGGGCGGGGAGCTGTTTTTT. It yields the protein CASSLYLGGELFF.

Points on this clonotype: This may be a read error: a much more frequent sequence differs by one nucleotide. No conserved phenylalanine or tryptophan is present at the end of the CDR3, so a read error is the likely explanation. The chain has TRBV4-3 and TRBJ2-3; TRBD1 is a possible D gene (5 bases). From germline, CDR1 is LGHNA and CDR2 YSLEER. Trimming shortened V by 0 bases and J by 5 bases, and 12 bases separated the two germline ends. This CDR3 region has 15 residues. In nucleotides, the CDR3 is TGCGCCAGCAGCCAAGAAAAGGCAGGGTTAGATACGCAGTATCTT. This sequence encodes CASSQEKAGLDTQYL.

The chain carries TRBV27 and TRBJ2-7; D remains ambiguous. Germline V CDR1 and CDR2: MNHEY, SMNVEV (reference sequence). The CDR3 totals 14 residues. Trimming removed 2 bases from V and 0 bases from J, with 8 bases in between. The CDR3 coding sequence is TGTGCCAGCAGTTTAGGGCCTCACTCCTACGAGCAGTACTTC. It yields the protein CASSLGPHSYEQYF.

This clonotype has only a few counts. The CDR3 DNA is TGTGCCAGCAGTCCTCAGCGGGGGGGACATATTACAGATACGCAGTATTTT. It codes for CASSPQRGGHITDTQYF. The chain joins TRBV12-3 or TRBV12-4 to TRBJ2-3; 10 bases are a match to TRBD2. The CDR3 has 17 residues. V trimming: 5 bases; J trimming: 3 bases; junction bases outside the gene matches: 11.

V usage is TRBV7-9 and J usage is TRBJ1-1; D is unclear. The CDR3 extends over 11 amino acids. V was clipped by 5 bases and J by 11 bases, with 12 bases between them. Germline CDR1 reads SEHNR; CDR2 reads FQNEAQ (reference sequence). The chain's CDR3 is CASSTHGDAFF. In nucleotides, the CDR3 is TGTGCCAGCAGCACACACGGCGATGCTTTCTTT.

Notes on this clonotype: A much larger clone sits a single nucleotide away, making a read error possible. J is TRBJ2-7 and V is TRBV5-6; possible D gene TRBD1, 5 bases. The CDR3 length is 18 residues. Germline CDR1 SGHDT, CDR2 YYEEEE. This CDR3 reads CASSLVQDPWTSAYEQHF. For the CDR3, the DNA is TGTGCCAGCAGCTTGGTGCAGGACCCCTGGACATCCGCCTACGAGCAGCACTTC.

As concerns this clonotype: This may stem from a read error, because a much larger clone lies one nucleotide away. Here the CDR3 reads CSVVGPQGADTQYF. CDR3 sequence (DNA): TGCAGCGTTGTGGGACCCCAAGGTGCAGATACGCAGTATTTT. The V gene is TRBV29-1, the J gene TRBJ2-3; D tentatively reads TRBD1 or TRBD2 (5 bases each). Germline V gene data show CDR1 as SQVTM and CDR2 as ANQGSEA. Between the trimmed V and J ends, which lost 4 bases and 4 bases, there was a span of 15 bases. The CDR3 has 14 residues.

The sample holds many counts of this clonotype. The CDR3 DNA follows: TGTGCCTGGAGTGTACGCGACTACACCACAGATACGCAGTATTTT. This encodes CAWSVRDYTTDTQYF. The chain is built from TRBV30 and TRBJ2-3, with a possible D match to TRBD2 (5 bases). CDR1 is GTSNPN and CDR2 is SVGIG in the germline V gene (reference sequence). This CDR3 spans 15 amino acids. The ends were cut back, 0 bases at V and 2 bases at J, with 12 bases in the middle.

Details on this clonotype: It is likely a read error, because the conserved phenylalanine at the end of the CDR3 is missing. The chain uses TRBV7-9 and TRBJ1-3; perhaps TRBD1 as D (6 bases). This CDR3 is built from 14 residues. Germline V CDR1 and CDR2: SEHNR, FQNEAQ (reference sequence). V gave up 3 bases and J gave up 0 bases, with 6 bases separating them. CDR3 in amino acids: CASSLDSSGNTIYL. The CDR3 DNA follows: TGTGCCAGCAGCTTGGACAGCTCTGGAAACACCATATATCTT.

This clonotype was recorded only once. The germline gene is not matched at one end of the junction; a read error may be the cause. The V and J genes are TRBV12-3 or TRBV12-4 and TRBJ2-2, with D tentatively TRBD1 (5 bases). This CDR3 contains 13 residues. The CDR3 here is CASSAMDTRELFF. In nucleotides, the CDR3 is TGTGCCAGCAGCGCCATGGACACCCGGGAGCTGTTTTTT.

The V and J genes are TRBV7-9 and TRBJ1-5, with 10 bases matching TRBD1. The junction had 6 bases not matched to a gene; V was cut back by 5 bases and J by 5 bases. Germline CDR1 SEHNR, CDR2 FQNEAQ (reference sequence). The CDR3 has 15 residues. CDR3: CASSPVGTGDQPQHF. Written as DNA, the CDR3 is TGTGCCAGCAGCCCGGTAGGGACAGGGGATCAGCCCCAGCATTTT.

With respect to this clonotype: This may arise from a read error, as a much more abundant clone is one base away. CDR3: CGVEETSIHGELFF. The CDR3 nucleotides are TGCGGCGTCGAAGAGACTAGCATACACGGGGAGCTGTTTTTT. V usage is TRBV29-1 and J usage is TRBJ2-2; 7 nucleotides agree with TRBD2. The V gene's germline CDR1 is SQVTM and CDR2 ANQGSEA. The CDR3 has 14 amino acids.

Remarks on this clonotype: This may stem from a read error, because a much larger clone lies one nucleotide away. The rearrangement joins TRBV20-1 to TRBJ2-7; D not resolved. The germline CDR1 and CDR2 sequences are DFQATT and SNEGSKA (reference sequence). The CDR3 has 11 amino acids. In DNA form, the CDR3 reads TGCAGTGCTAGCAGGAAATACGGGCAGTACTTC. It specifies CSASRKYGQYF.

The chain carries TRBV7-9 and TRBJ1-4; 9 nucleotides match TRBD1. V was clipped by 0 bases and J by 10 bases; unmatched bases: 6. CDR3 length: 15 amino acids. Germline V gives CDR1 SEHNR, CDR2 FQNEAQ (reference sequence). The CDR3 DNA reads TGTGCCAGCAGCTTAGCGGGGACAGGGTTTGGAAAACTGTTTTTT. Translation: CASSLAGTGFGKLFF.

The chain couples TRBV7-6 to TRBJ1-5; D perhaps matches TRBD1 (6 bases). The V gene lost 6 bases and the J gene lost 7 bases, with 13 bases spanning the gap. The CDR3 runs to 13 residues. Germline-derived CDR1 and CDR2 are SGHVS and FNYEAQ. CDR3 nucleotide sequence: TGTGCCAGCAGTTACGGGACATCGCAGCCCCAGCATTTT. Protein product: CASSYGTSQPQHF.

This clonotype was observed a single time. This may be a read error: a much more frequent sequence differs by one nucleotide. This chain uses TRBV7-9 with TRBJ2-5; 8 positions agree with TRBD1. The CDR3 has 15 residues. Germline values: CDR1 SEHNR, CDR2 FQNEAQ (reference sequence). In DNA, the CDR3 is TGTGCCAGCAGCCCTAAGGACAGGGAGAGAGAGCCCCAGTACTTC. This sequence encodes CASSPKDREREPQYF. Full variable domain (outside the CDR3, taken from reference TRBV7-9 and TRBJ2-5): DTGVSQNPRHKITKRGQNVTFRCDPISEHNRLYWYRQTLGQGPEFLTYFQNEAQLEKSRLLSDRFSAERPKGSFSTLEIQRTEQGDSAMYLCASSPKDREREPQYFGPGTRLLVL.

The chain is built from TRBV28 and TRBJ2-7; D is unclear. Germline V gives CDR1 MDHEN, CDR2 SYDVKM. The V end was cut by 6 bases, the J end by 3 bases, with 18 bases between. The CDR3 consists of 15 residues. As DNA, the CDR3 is TGTGCCAGCAGCCCCGGAGTGTGGGCAGTCTACGAGCAGTACTTC. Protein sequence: CASSPGVWAVYEQYF.

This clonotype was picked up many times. The CDR3 DNA reads TGTGCCAGCAGCTTCTCCCCCGGTGAGCAGTTCTTC. Translated: CASSFSPGEQFF. The J gene is TRBJ2-1, the V gene TRBV7-2, with unresolved D. The germline gives CDR1 SGHTA, CDR2 FQGNSA. V lost 3 bases and J lost 9, with 9 bases in between. The CDR3 consists of 12 residues. The full variable domain, its missing parts supplied by reference TRBV7-2 and TRBJ2-1, is GAGVSQSPSNKVTEKGKDVELRCDPISGHTALYWYRQSLGQGLEFLIYFQGNSAPDKSGLPSDRFSAERTGGSVSTLTIQRTQQEDSAVYLCASSFSPGEQFFGPGTRLTVL.

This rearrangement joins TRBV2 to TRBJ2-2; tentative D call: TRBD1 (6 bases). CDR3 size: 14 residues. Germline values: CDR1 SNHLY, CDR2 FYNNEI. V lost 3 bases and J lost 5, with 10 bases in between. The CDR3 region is CASSDAGVTGELFF. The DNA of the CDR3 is TGTGCCAGCAGTGACGCAGGGGTGACCGGGGAGCTGTTTTTT.

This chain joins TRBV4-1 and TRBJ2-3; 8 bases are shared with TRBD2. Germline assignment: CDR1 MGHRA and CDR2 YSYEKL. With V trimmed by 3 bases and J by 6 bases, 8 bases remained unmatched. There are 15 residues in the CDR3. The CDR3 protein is CASSHETSAGDTQYF. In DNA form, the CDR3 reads TGCGCCAGCAGCCATGAGACTAGCGCAGGGGATACGCAGTATTTT.

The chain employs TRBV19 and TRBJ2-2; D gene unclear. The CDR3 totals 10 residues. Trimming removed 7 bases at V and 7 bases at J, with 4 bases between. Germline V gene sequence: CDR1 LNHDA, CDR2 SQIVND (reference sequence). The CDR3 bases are TGTGCCAGTACGGGCGGGGAGCTGTTTTTT. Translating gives CASTGGELFF.